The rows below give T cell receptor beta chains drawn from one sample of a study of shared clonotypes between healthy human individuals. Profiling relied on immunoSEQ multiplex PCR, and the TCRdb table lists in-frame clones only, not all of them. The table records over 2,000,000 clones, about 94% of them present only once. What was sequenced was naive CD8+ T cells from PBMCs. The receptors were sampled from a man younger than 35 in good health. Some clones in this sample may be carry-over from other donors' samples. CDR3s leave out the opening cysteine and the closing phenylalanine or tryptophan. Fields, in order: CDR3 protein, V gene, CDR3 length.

CDR3: ACIGLQGNEQF
V: TRBV30
length: 11

CDR3: ASSPSWSDETQY
V: TRBV7-9
length: 12

CDR3: ASSAPSGNTYNEQF
V: TRBV7-9
length: 14

CDR3: ATLPRELYGYT
V: TRBV6-1
length: 11

CDR3: ASSSSGPENTEAF
V: TRBV7-9
length: 13

CDR3: ASSPRQPTGRGEKLF
V: TRBV9
length: 15

CDR3: AWSLYRGLQTYEQY
V: TRBV30
length: 14

CDR3: ASSSSRGLAGYT
V: TRBV13
length: 12

CDR3: ASSVHRKETQY
V: TRBV6-4
length: 11

CDR3: AISQSGQGYEQY
V: TRBV10-3
length: 12

CDR3: ASSFLQGEQF
V: TRBV27
length: 10

CDR3: ASSFAPTDTQY
V: TRBV28
length: 11

CDR3: ASSLPRSETGNRYEQY
V: TRBV7-9
length: 16

CDR3: ASSPSPEAF
V: TRBV6-1
length: 9

CDR3: ASSLRRDYTEAF
V: TRBV28
length: 12

CDR3: ASSVGQPPNEQF
V: TRBV9
length: 12

CDR3: ASSPRSGSLAHEQY
V: TRBV4-1
length: 14

CDR3: AWSALGEGGVEAF
V: TRBV30
length: 13

CDR3: AWSVLYNNEQF
V: TRBV30
length: 11

CDR3: ASNDSPNTEAF
V: TRBV6-5
length: 11

CDR3: ASSLAPSLAVGELF
V: TRBV5-4
length: 14

CDR3: ASSGGPNTEAF
V: TRBV5-4
length: 11

CDR3: ASRLQGAGEKLF
V: TRBV28
length: 12

CDR3: ASSQDNSLLSGYT
V: TRBV4-3
length: 13

CDR3: ASSLVGLRYEQY
V: TRBV11-2
length: 12

CDR3: ASSDHEQY
V: TRBV6-1
length: 8

CDR3: ASSDRQVGNTIY
V: TRBV4-3
length: 12

CDR3: ASRPLGRYNEQF
V: TRBV28
length: 12

CDR3: ASSLSEEAGFFYGYT
V: TRBV28
length: 15

CDR3: ATSGGRGLTPSGANVLT
V: TRBV15
length: 17

CDR3: ASKRGNTEAF
V: TRBV27
length: 10

CDR3: ASSPREGQGSGNTIY
V: TRBV7-8
length: 15

CDR3: SVVSGSLSYNEQF
V: TRBV29-1
length: 13

CDR3: ASSGSLSPWGETQY
V: TRBV5-6
length: 14

CDR3: ASSIDRPFYNEQF
V: TRBV5-5
length: 13

CDR3: SVEDWRGQPQH
V: TRBV29-1
length: 11

CDR3: ASSLGQGGTGELF
V: TRBV28
length: 13

CDR3: ASSEGQGPYEQY
V: TRBV10-2
length: 12

CDR3: ASSRISGVNTEAF
V: TRBV27
length: 13

CDR3: SVDGGGSNQPQH
V: TRBV29-1
length: 12

CDR3: ASVDSISGELF
V: TRBV19
length: 11